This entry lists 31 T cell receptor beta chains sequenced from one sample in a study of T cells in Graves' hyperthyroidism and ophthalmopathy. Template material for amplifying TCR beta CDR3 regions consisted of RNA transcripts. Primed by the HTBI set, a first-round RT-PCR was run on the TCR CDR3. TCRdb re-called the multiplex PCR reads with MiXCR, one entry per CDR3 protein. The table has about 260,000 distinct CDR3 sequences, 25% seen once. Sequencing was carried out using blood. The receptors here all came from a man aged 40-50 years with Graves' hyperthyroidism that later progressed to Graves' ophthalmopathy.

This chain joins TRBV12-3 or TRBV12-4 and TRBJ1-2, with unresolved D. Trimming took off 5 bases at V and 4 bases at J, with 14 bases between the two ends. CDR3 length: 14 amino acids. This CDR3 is CASSPRTESYGYTF. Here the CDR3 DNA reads TGTGCCAGCAGTCCCCGGACGGAGTCCTATGGCTACACCTTC.

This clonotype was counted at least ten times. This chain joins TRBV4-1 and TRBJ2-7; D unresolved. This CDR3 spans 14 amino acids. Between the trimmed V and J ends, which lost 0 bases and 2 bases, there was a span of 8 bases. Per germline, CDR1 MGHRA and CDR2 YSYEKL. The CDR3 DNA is TGCGCCAGCAGCCAAGAAATTGGCCCCTACGAGCAGTACTTC. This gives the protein CASSQEIGPYEQYF.

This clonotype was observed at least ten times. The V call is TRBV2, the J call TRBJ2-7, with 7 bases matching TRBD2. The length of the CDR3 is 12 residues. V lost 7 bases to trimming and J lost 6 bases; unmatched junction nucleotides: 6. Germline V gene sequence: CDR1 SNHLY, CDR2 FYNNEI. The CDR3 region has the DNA TGTGCCAGCACGGGCGGGAGTGGCGAGCAGTACTTC. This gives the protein CASTGGSGEQYF.

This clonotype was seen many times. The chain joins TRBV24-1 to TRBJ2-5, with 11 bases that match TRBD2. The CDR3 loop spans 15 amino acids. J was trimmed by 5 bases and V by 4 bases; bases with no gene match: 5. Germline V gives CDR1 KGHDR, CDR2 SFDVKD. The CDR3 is CATSDGLAGGETQYF. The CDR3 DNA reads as TGTGCCACCAGTGACGGACTAGCGGGCGGGGAGACCCAGTACTTC.

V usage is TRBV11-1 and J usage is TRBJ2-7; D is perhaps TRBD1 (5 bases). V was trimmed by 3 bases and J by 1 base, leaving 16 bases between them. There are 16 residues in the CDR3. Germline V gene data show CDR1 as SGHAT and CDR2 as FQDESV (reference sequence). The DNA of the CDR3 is TGTGCCAGCAGCTTCCCTGGGGTGGGGCGATCCTACGAGCAGTACTTC. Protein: CASSFPGVGRSYEQYF.

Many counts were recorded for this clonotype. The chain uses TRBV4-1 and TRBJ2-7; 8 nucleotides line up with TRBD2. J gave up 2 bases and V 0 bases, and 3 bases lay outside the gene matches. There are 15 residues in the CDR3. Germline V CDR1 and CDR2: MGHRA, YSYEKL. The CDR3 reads CASSQDTGRAYEQYF. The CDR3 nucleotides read TGCGCCAGCAGCCAAGATACCGGGAGGGCCTACGAGCAGTACTTC.

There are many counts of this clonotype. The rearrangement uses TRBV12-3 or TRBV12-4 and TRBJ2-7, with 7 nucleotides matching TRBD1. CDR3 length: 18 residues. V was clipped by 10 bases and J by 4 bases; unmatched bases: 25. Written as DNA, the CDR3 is TGTGCCACCTCCCCTGGAGCCGGGCTGAGGGGGCCCCTTTACGAGCAGTACTTC. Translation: CATSPGAGLRGPLYEQYF.

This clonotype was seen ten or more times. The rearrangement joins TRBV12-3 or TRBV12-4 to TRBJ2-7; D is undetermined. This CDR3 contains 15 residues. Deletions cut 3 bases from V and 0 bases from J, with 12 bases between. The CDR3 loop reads CASSFQAQGSYEQYF. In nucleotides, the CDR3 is TGTGCCAGCAGTTTTCAGGCACAAGGCTCCTACGAGCAGTACTTC.

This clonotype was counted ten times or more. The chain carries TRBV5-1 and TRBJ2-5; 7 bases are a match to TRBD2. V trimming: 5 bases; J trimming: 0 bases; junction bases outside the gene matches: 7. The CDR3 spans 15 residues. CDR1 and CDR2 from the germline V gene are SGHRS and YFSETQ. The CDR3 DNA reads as TGCGCCAGCAGAAAATTAAGCGGGAACCAAGAGACCCAGTACTTC. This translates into CASRKLSGNQETQYF.

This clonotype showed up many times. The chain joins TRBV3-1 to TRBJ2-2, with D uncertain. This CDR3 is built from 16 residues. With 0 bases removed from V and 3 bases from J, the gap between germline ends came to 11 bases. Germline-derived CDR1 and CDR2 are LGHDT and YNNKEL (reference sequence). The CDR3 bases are TGTGCCAGCAGCCAAGAACCCGCCGGATACACCGGGGAGCTGTTTTTT. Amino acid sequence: CASSQEPAGYTGELFF.

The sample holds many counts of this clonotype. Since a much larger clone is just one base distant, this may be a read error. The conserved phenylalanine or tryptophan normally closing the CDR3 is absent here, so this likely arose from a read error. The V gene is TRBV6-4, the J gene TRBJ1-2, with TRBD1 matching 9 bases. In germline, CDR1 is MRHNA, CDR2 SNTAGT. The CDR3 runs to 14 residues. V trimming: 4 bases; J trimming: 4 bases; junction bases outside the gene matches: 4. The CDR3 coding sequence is TGTGCCAGCAGTGCCGGGACAGGGAGCTATGGCTACACCCTC. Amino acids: CASSAGTGSYGYTL.

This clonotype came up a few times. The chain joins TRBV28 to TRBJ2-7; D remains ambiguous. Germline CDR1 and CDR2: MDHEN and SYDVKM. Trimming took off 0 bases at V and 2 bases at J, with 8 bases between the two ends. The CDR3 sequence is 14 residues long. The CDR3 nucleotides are TGTGCCAGCAGTTTATGGGCAAGTACCTACGAGCAGTACTTC. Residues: CASSLWASTYEQYF.

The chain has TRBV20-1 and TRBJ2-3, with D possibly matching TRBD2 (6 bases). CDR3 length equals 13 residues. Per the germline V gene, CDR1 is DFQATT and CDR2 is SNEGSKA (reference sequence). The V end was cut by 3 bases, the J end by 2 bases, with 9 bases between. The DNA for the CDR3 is TGCAGTGCTAGTGGGGGGAACACAGATACGCAGTATTTT. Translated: CSASGGNTDTQYF.

The CDR3 spells CASSLAGGQYEQYF. CDR3 nucleotide sequence: TGTGCCAGCAGCTTAGCGGGAGGGCAATACGAGCAGTACTTC. This chain connects TRBV7-3 to TRBJ2-7; 9 nucleotides match TRBD2. Germline V CDR1 and CDR2: SGHTA, FQGTGA. V lost 2 bases to trimming and J lost 4 bases; unmatched junction nucleotides: 3. This CDR3 region has 14 residues.

DNA of the CDR3: TGTGCCAGCAGTCCCAGTGGGGCCAATGAGCAGTTCTTC. This translates into CASSPSGANEQFF. This chain uses TRBV6-2 or TRBV6-3 with TRBJ2-1; D perhaps matches TRBD1 (5 bases). Trimming cost V 5 bases and J 6 bases, with 11 bases left between them. Germline V CDR1 and CDR2: MNHEY, SVGEGT. The CDR3 totals 13 residues.

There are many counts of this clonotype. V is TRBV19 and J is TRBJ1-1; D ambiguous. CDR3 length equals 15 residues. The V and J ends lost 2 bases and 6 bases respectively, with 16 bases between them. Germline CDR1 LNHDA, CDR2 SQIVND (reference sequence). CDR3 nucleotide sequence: TGTGCCAGTAGTATAAGGCGGAGGGCATCCGCTGAAGCTTTCTTT. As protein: CASSIRRRASAEAFF.

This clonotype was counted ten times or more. For the CDR3, the DNA is TGTGCCAGCAGTCCCCTAGCGGGGGACACCGGGGAGCTGTTTTTT. Its translation is CASSPLAGDTGELFF. The chain recombines TRBV6-5 with TRBJ2-2; 10 bases match TRBD2. Germline CDR1 is MNHEY and CDR2 is SVGAGI. V lost 5 bases, J lost 3 bases, and 3 bases stayed unmatched. The CDR3 runs 15 residues.

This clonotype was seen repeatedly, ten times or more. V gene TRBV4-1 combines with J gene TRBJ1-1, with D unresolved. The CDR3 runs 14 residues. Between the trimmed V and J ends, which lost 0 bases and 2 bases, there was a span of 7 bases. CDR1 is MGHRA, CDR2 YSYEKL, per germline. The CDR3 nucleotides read TGCGCCAGCAGCCAAGACAGACTAAACACTGAAGCTTTCTTT. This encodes CASSQDRLNTEAFF.

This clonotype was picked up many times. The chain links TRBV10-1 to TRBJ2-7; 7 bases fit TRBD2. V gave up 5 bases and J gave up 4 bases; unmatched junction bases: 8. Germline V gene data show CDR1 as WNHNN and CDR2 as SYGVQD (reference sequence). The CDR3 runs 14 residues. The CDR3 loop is CASSRSGNLYEQYF. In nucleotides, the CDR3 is TGCGCCAGCAGTCGCAGCGGGAATCTTTACGAGCAGTACTTC.

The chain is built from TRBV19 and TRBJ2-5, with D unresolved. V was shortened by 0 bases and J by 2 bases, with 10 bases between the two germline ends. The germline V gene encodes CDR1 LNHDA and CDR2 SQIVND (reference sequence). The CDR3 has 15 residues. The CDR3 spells CASSIDSINQETQYF. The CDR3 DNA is TGTGCCAGTAGTATAGATTCGATTAATCAAGAGACCCAGTACTTC.

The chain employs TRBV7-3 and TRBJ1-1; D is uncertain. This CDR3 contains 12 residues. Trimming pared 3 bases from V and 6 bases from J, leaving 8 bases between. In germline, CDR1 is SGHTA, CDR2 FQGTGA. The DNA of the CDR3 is TGTGCCAGCAGCTTCCCGGTTCCTGAAGCTTTCTTT. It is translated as CASSFPVPEAFF.

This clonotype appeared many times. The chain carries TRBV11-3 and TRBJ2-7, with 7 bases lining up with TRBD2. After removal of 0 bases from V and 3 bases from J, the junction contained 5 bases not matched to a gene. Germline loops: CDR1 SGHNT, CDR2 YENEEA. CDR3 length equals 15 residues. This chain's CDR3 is CASSLEAGVGYEQYF. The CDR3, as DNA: TGTGCCAGCAGCTTAGAGGCGGGAGTGGGCTACGAGCAGTACTTC.

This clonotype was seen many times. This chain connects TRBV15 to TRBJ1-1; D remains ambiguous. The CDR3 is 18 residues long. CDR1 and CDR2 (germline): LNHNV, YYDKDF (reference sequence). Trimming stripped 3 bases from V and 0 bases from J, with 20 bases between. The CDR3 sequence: CATSSDGVEGDMNTEAFF. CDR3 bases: TGTGCCACCAGCAGCGATGGGGTAGAGGGTGACATGAACACTGAAGCTTTCTTT. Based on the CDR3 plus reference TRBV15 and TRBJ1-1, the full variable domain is DAMVIQNPRYQVTQFGKPVTLSCSQTLNHNVMYWYQQKSSQAPKLLFHYYDKDFNNEADTPDNFQSRRPNTSFCFLDIRSPGLGDTAMYLCATSSDGVEGDMNTEAFFGQGTRLTVV.

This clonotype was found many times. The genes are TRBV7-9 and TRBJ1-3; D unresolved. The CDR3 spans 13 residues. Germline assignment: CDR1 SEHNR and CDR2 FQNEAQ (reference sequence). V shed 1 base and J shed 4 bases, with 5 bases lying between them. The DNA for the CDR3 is TGTGCCAGCAGCTTAGAACACGGAAACACCATATATTTT. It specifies CASSLEHGNTIYF. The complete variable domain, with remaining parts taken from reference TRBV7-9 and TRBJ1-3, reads DTGVSQNPRHKITKRGQNVTFRCDPISEHNRLYWYRQTLGQGPEFLTYFQNEAQLEKSRLLSDRFSAERPKGSFSTLEIQRTEQGDSAMYLCASSLEHGNTIYFGEGSWLTVV.

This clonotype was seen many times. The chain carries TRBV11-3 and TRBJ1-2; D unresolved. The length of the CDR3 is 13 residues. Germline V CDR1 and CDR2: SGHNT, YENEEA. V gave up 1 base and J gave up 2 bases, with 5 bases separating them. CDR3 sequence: CASSLVGNYGYTF. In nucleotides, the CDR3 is TGTGCCAGCAGCTTAGTGGGAAACTATGGCTACACCTTC.

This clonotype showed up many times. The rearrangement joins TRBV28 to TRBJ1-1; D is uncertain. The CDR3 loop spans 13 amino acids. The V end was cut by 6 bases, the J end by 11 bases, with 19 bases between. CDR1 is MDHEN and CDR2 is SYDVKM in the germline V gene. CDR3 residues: CASSLEWKERAFF. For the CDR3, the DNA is TGTGCCAGCAGCCTTGAGTGGAAGGAGAGGGCTTTCTTT.

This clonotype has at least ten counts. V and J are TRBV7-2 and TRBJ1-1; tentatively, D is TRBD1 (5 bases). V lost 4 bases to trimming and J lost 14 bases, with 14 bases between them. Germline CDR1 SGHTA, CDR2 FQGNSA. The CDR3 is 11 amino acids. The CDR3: CASSSRGRGFF. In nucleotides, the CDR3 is TGTGCCAGCAGCTCTAGGGGTAGGGGATTCTTT. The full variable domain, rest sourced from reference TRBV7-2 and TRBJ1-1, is GAGVSQSPSNKVTEKGKDVELRCDPISGHTALYWYRQSLGQGLEFLIYFQGNSAPDKSGLPSDRFSAERTGGSVSTLTIQRTQQEDSAVYLCASSSRGRGFFGQGTRLTVV.

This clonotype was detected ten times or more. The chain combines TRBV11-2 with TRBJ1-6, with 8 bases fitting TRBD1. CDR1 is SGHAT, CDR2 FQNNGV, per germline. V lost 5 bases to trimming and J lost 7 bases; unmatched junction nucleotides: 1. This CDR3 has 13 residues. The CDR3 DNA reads TGTGCCAGCAGCCGGGACAGGAATTCACCCCTCCACTTT. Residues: CASSRDRNSPLHF.

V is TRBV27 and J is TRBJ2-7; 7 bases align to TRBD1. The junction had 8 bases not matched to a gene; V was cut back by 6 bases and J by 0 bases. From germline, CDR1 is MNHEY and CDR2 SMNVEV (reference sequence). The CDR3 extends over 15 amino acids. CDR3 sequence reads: CASRKDRTISYEQYF. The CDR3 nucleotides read TGTGCCAGCAGAAAGGACAGGACAATCTCCTACGAGCAGTACTTC.

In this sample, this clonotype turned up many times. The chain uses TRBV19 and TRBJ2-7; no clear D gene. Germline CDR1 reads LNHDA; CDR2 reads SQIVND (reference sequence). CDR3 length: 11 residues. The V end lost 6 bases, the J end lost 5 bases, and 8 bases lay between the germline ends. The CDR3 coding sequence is TGTGCCAGTAGGGGCGTTAACGAGCAGTACTTC. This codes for CASRGVNEQYF.

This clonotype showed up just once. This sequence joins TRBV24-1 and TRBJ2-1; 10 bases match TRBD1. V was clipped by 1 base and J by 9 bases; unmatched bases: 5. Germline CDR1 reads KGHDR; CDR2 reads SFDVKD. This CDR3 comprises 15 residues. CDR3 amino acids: CATSDFPTGGLEQFF. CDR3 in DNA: TGTGCCACCAGTGATTTCCCGACAGGGGGCCTTGAGCAGTTCTTC.